The clone carrying this T cell receptor beta chain was observed many times. Its antigen is still unknown. The germline V gene has CDR1 SQVTM and CDR2 ANQGSEA. CDR3 length: 13 residues. V shed 6 bases and J 3 bases; nucleotides not matched to a gene: 7. The sample belongs to a study of response to subunit inactivated influenza vaccine. Study-wide findings and caveats: It was suggested by the authors that few new T cells are recruited by each seasonal influenza vaccination.

TCRdb passed the RT-PCR reads through MiXCR, listing each CDR3 protein once. The sample records approximately 730,000 distinct CDR3 sequences, approximately 15% being singletons. This TCR derives from a man aged 50 or older who received an inactivated influenza vaccine. Sequences were derived from PBMCs from blood, sampled roughly 2 weeks before vaccination. V is TRBV29-1 and J is TRBJ1-1, with 7 bases lining up with TRBD1. The CDR3 DNA reads TGCAGCGTCGCTCCGGGACAGTACACTGAAGCTTTCTTT. Protein product: CSVAPGQYTEAFF.